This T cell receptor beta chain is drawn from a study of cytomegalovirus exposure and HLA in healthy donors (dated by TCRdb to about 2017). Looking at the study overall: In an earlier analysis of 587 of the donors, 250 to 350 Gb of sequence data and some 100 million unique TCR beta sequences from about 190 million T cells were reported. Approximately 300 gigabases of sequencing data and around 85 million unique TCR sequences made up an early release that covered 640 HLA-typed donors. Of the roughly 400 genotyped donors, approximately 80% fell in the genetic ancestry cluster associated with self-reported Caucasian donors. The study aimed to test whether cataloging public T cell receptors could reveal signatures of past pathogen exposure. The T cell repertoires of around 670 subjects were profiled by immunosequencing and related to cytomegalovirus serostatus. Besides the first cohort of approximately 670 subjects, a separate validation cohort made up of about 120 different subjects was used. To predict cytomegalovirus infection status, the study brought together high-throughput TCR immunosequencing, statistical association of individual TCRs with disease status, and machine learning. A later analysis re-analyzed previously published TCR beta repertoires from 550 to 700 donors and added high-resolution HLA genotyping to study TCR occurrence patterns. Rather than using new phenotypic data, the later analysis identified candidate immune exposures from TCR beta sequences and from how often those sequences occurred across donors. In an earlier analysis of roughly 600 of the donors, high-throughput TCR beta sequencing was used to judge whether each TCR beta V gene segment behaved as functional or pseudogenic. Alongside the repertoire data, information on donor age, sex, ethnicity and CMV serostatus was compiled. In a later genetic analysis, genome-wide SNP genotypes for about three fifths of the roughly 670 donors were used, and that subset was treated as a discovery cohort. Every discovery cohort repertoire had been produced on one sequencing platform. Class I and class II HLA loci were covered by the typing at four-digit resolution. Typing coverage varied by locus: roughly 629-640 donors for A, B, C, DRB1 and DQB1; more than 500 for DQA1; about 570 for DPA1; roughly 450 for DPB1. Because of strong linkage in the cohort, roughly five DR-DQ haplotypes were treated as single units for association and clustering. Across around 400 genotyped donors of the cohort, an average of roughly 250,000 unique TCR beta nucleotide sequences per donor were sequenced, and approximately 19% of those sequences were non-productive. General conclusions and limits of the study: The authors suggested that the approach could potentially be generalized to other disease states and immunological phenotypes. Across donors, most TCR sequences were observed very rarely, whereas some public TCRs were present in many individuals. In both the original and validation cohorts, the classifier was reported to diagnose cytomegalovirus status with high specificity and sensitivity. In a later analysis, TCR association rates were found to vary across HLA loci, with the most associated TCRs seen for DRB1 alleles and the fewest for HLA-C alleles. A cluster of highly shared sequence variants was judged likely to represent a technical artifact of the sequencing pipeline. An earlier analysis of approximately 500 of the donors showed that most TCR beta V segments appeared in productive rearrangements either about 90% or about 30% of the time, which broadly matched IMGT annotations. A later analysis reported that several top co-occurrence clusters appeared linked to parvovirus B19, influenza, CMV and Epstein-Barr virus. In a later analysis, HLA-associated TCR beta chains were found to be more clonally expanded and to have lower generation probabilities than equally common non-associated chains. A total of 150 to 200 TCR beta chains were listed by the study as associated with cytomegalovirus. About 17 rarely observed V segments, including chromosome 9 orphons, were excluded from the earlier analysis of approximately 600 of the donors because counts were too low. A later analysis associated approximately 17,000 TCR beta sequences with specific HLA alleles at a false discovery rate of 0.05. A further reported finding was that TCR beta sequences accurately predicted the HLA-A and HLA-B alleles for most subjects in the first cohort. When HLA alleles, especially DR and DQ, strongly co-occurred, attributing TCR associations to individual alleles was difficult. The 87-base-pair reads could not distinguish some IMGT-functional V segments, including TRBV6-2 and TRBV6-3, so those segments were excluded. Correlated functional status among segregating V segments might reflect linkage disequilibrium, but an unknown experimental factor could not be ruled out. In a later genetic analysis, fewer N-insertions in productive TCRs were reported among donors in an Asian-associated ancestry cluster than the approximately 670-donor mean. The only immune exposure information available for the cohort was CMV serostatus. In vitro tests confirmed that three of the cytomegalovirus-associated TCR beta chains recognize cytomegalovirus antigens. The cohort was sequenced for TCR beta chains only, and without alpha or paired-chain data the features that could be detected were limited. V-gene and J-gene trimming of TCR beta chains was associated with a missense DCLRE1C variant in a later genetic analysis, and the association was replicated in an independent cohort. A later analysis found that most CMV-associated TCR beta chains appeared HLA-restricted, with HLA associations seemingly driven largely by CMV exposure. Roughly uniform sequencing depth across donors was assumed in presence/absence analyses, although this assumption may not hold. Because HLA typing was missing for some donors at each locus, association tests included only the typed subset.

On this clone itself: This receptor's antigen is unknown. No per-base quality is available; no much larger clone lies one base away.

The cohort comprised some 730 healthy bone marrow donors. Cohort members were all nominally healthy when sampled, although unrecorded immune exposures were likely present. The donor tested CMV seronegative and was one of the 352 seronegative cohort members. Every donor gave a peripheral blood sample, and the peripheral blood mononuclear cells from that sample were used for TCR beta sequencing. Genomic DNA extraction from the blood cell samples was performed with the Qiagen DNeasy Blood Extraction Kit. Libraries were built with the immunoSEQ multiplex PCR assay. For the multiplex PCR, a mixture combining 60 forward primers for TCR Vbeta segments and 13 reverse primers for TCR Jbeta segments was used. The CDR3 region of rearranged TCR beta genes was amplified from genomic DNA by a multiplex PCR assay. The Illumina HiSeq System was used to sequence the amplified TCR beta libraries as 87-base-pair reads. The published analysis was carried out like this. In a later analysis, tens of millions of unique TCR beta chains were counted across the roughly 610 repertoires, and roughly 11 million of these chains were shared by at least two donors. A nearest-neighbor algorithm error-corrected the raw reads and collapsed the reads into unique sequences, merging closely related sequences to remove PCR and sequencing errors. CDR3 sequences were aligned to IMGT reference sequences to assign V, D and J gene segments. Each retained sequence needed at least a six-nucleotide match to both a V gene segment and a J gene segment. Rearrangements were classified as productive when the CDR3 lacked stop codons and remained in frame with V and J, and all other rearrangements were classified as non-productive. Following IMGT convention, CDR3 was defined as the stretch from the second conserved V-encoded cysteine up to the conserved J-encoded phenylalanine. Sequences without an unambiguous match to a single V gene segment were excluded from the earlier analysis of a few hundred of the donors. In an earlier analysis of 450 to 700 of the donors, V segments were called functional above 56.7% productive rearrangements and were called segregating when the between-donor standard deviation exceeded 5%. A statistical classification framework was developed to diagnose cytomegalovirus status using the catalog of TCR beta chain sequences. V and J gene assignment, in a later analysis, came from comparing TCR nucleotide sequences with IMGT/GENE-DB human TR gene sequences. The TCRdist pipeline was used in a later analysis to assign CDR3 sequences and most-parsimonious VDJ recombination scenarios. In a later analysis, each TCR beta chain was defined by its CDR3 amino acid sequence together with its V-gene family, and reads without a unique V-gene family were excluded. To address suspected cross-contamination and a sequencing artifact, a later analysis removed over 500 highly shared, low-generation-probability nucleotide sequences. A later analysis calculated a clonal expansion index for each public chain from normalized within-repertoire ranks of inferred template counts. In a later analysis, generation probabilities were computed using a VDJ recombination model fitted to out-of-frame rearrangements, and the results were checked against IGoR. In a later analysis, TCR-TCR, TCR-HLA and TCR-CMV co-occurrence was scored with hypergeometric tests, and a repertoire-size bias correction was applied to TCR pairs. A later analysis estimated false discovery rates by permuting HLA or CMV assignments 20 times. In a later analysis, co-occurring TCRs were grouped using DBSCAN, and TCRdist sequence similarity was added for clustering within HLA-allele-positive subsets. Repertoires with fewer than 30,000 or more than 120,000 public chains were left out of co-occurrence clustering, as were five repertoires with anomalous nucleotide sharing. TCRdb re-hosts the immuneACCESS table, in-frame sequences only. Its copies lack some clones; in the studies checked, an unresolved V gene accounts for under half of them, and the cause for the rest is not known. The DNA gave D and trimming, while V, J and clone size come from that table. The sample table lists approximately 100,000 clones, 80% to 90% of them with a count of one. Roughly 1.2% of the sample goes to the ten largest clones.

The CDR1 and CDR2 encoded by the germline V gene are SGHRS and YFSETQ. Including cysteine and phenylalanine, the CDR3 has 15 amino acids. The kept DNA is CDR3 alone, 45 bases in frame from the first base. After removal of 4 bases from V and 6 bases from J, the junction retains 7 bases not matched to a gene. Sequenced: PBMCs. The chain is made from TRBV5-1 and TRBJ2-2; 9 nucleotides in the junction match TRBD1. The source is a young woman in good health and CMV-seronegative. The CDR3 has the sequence CASSPDRGLAGELFF. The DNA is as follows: TGCGCCAGCAGCCCGGACAGGGGTCTCGCCGGGGAGCTGTTTTTT.